The 26 T cell receptor beta chains given below trace back to one sample, sequenced in a study of liver allograft versus peripheral blood T cells. Study-level background: The authors compared T cell receptor repertoires in transplanted livers with recipients' peripheral blood repertoires.

Using its own MiXCR run on the reads, TCRdb lists one record per CDR3 protein. This table has about 890 distinct CDR3 sequences, 15% to 20% appearing once. All receptors derive from a human patient who had a liver transplant. Among the T cells, some may be from the graft donor.

This clonotype ranks as large. The chain combines TRBV7-2 with TRBJ2-1, with 8 bases identical to TRBD1. CDR3 length: 15 amino acids. The germline gives CDR1 SGHTA, CDR2 FQGNSA. V shed 3 bases, J shed 4 bases, and the junction held 5 bases outside the gene matches. The CDR3 nucleotides read TGTGCCAGCAGCTTCGACAGGGGTGAGTACAATGAGCAGTTCTTC. Translated: CASSFDRGEYNEQFF.

This clonotype is medium-sized in the sample. This chain uses TRBV12-5 with TRBJ2-7; tentatively, D is TRBD1 (6 bases). CDR3 size: 16 residues. CDR1 and CDR2 (germline): LGHNT, FRNRAP. V lost 1 base and J 0 bases, leaving 13 bases between the germline ends. CDR3 protein: CASGLGVPDSSYEQYF. The CDR3 DNA follows: TGTGCTAGTGGTTTGGGAGTCCCGGACAGCTCCTACGAGCAGTACTTC.

By sample fraction, this clonotype is medium-sized. The rearrangement links TRBV25-1 to TRBJ1-4, with D unresolved. CDR3 length equals 15 residues. V was clipped by 3 bases and J by 7 bases, with 15 bases between them. Looked up from germline, CDR1 is MGHDK and CDR2 is SYGVNS. The CDR3 coding sequence is TGTGCCAGCAGTGATCGGGCCTTTGGGAGTGAAAAACTGTTTTTT. It codes for CASSDRAFGSEKLFF.

The sample holds a few counts of this clonotype. CDR3: CASGLITNTEAFF. The DNA for the CDR3 is TGTGCTAGTGGTTTGATAACGAACACTGAAGCTTTCTTT. The chain has TRBV12-5 and TRBJ1-1; D is uncertain. Per the germline V gene, CDR1 is LGHNT and CDR2 is FRNRAP. This CDR3 comprises 13 residues. V was cut by 2 bases and J by 1 base, with 5 bases left in between.

This clonotype qualifies as medium-sized. The chain uses TRBV28 and TRBJ1-5; tentatively, D is TRBD1 (6 bases). Germline V gene sequence: CDR1 MDHEN, CDR2 SYDVKM. This CDR3 is 14 amino acids long. The V end was cut by 1 base, the J end by 6 bases, with 10 bases between. The CDR3 region is CASSLSGGGQPQHF. The CDR3 DNA is TGTGCCAGCAGTTTATCGGGGGGCGGTCAGCCCCAGCATTTT.

This clonotype turned up a few times. This chain connects TRBV3-1 to TRBJ2-7, with 14 nucleotides matching TRBD2. The CDR3 runs 13 residues. J lost 4 bases, V lost 10 bases, and 3 bases had no gene match. Germline loops: CDR1 LGHDT, CDR2 YNNKEL (reference sequence). CDR3 in DNA: TGTGCCACCGGGACTAGCGGGAGTTACGAGCAGTACTTC. Translated: CATGTSGSYEQYF.

By sample share, this clonotype is medium-sized. The rearrangement joins TRBV19 to TRBJ2-1; weak D call: TRBD2 (5 bases). Trimming pared 3 bases from V and 6 bases from J, leaving 15 bases between. Germline V gene lookup returns CDR1 LNHDA and CDR2 SQIVND (reference sequence). This CDR3 is built from 15 residues. This CDR3 reads CASSIPGSIGNEQFF. CDR3 sequence (DNA): TGTGCCAGTAGTATTCCGGGATCCATCGGCAATGAGCAGTTCTTC.

By sample fraction, this clonotype is large (0.1 to 1%). The genes are TRBV13 and TRBJ1-2, with 8 bases aligning to TRBD1. The CDR3 has 16 residues. Germline V lookup: CDR1 PRHDT, CDR2 FYEKMQ (reference sequence). The trim removed 1 base at V and 2 bases at J, leaving 6 bases unmatched. The CDR3 coding sequence is TGTGCCAGCAGCTTAGCCCAGACAGGGGACAACTATGGCTACACCTTC. Its translation is CASSLAQTGDNYGYTF.

In its sample, this clonotype ranks as medium-sized. The J gene is TRBJ1-1, the V gene TRBV6-1; D is possibly TRBD1 (5 bases). Germline V gene sequence: CDR1 MNHNS, CDR2 SASEGT. CDR3 length equals 13 residues. V gave up 6 bases and J gave up 2 bases, with 10 bases separating them. The CDR3 DNA is TGTGCCAGCAGCCGACAGCCAAACACTGAAGCTTTCTTT. Its translation is CASSRQPNTEAFF.

By share, this clonotype ranks as medium-sized. This sequence joins TRBV20-1 and TRBJ2-1; 13 bases are a match to TRBD2. This CDR3 comprises 16 residues. The germline V gene encodes CDR1 DFQATT and CDR2 SNEGSKA (reference sequence). Trimming removed 2 bases from V and 8 bases from J; junction bases left unmatched: 9. The CDR3 loop reads CSARSWTSGGFYEQFF. DNA for the CDR3: TGCAGTGCTAGATCGTGGACTAGCGGGGGTTTCTATGAGCAGTTCTTC.

This clonotype is deemed medium-sized. This sequence joins TRBV5-4 and TRBJ2-3; 10 bases agree with TRBD1. The V and J ends lost 4 bases and 3 bases, in that order; junction bases with no gene match: 5. The CDR3 covers 15 residues. Germline lookup yields CDR1 SGHNT and CDR2 YYREEE (reference sequence). DNA for the CDR3: TGTGCCAGCAGCCACGGGACAGGGGAAACAGATACGCAGTATTTT. Protein product: CASSHGTGETDTQYF.

Relative to its sample, this clonotype is medium-sized. The chain combines TRBV12-3 or TRBV12-4 with TRBJ2-2; 7 nucleotides align to TRBD1. Losses at the gene ends were 1 base for V and 3 bases for J; bases not matched to a gene: 5. This CDR3 spans 16 amino acids. The CDR3 spells CASSLDDREDTGELFF. The DNA of the CDR3 is TGTGCCAGCAGTTTAGACGACAGGGAAGACACCGGGGAGCTGTTTTTT.

This clonotype was counted a few times. The gene calls are TRBV2 and TRBJ1-3; the D gene is possibly TRBD1 (6 bases). The CDR3 is 14 amino acids. Germline loops: CDR1 SNHLY, CDR2 FYNNEI. With 4 bases removed from V and 3 bases from J, the gap between germline ends came to 10 bases. This CDR3 is CASSVQGSGNTIYF. For the CDR3, the DNA is TGTGCCAGCAGTGTACAGGGAAGTGGAAACACCATATATTTT.

This clonotype turned up a few times. This chain connects TRBV5-6 to TRBJ1-3; tentative D call: TRBD1 (5 bases). This CDR3 contains 16 residues. Trimming removed 3 bases at V and 0 bases at J, with 13 bases between. Germline V gene sequence: CDR1 SGHDT, CDR2 YYEEEE. This CDR3 reads CASSYRQSLSGNTIYF. The CDR3 nucleotides read TGTGCCAGCAGCTATCGACAGTCCCTCTCTGGAAACACCATATATTTT.

This clonotype ranks as large. This chain links TRBV29-1 with TRBJ1-5; 10 bases match TRBD1. The length of the CDR3 is 14 residues. The V segment lost 5 bases and the J segment 4 bases; nucleotides outside the gene matches: 5. Germline V lookup: CDR1 SQVTM, CDR2 ANQGSEA. CDR3 DNA sequence: TGCAGCGTTACGGGACAGGGGTTAAATCAGCCCCAGCATTTT. This codes for CSVTGQGLNQPQHF.

A remark on this clonotype: A far larger clone is one nucleotide away, so this likely arose from a read error. The chain carries TRBV6-1 and TRBJ2-2, with TRBD1 identical over 7 bases. Germline V CDR1 and CDR2: MNHNS, SASEGT. The V and J ends lost 4 bases and 4 bases, in that order; junction bases with no gene match: 6. This CDR3 is 15 amino acids long. The CDR3 DNA is TGTGCCAGCAGTGTGAGGGGGCTGGGCACCGGGGAGCTGTTTTTT. As protein: CASSVRGLGTGELFF.

By proportion, this clonotype is medium-sized. The chain links TRBV9 to TRBJ2-2; TRBD2 might be the D (6 bases). Deletions cut 4 bases from V and 1 base from J, with 14 bases between. Germline V gene lookup returns CDR1 SGDLS and CDR2 YYNGEE. CDR3 length: 16 residues. The CDR3 sequence is CASSPSGRENTGELFF. CDR3 nucleotide sequence: TGTGCCAGCAGCCCGAGCGGGCGGGAGAACACCGGGGAGCTGTTTTTT.

This clonotype is labeled as medium-sized. The CDR3 nucleotides read TGCGCATTCAGTGGGACGGTAGGACGACGGCTCTTTGAAGCTTTCTTT. Its protein is CAFSGTVGRRLFEAFF. The rearrangement links TRBV20-1 to TRBJ1-1; weak D call: TRBD1 (5 bases). CDR3 length: 16 amino acids. Germline CDR1 reads DFQATT; CDR2 reads SNEGSKA (reference sequence).

Comment on this clonotype: This likely reflects a read error, since a far larger clone is one base away. V gene TRBV6-9 combines with J gene TRBJ2-7; D not certain. This CDR3 spans 13 amino acids. V lost 5 bases, J lost 5 bases, and 13 bases lay in between. CDR1 MNHGY and CDR2 SVAAGI come from the germline V gene. CDR3 protein: CASSRLGRHEQYF. The CDR3 DNA sequence: TGTGCCAGCAGTCGACTGGGTCGGCACGAGCAGTACTTC.

By proportion, this clonotype is large. This chain joins TRBV6-5 and TRBJ1-1; D is undetermined. The CDR3 spans 14 residues. The V and J ends lost 7 bases and 4 bases respectively, with 16 bases between them. Germline V CDR1 and CDR2: MNHEY, SVGAGI. In nucleotides, the CDR3 is TGTGCCAGCAAGGGCAGGAGTTTCGTCACTGAAGCTTTCTTT. It encodes CASKGRSFVTEAFF.

Turning to this clonotype: This clone may be a read error of a much larger clone one base away. This chain links TRBV7-2 with TRBJ2-1; D might be TRBD1 (5 bases). CDR3 size: 20 residues. V lost 3 bases and J 0 bases, leaving 24 bases between the germline ends. The V gene's germline CDR1 is SGHTA and CDR2 FQGNSA. The CDR3 DNA is TGTGCCAGCAGCTTCCCAGGGTTGACGGGCCCTAGGGGCTCCTACAATGAGCAGTTCTTC. This codes for CASSFPGLTGPRGSYNEQFF.

By share, this clonotype ranks as medium-sized. The chain is built from TRBV6-2 or TRBV6-3 and TRBJ2-1, with D possibly TRBD2 on 7 matching bases. CDR1 and CDR2 (germline): MNHEY, SVGEGT. The CDR3 sequence is 15 residues long. The V end was cut by 2 bases, the J end by 6 bases, with 14 bases between. The CDR3 region is CASSYGGAYTNEQFF. The CDR3 nucleotides are TGTGCCAGCAGTTACGGGGGGGCTTATACCAATGAGCAGTTCTTC.

Relative to its sample, this clonotype is medium-sized (0.01 to 0.1%). The V and J genes are TRBV18 and TRBJ2-7; TRBD2 matches 7 bases. CDR3 length equals 15 residues. Germline-derived CDR1 and CDR2 are KGHSH and LQKENI. Losses at the gene ends were 2 bases for V and 0 bases for J; bases not matched to a gene: 4. The CDR3 nucleotides read TGTGCCAGCTCACCAGGGGGGGGGAGCTCCTACGAGCAGTACTTC. It translates to CASSPGGGSSYEQYF. The full variable domain, completed using reference TRBV18 and TRBJ2-7, is NAGVMQNPRHLVRRRGQEARLRCSPMKGHSHVYWYRQLPEEGLKFMVYLQKENIIDESGMPKERFSAEFPKEGPSILRIQQVVRGDSAAYFCASSPGGGSSYEQYFGPGTRLTVT.

By sample fraction, this clonotype is medium-sized. This chain uses TRBV12-3 or TRBV12-4 with TRBJ1-1; no firm D call. The CDR3 covers 13 residues. V lost 3 bases to trimming and J lost 0 bases, with 5 bases between them. The CDR3 DNA is TGTGCCAGCAGTTTCAAGGTGAACACTGAAGCTTTCTTT. Residues: CASSFKVNTEAFF.

Sample share makes this clonotype medium-sized. This chain uses TRBV6-5 with TRBJ2-2, with D perhaps matching TRBD2 (5 bases). Trimming removed 0 bases from V and 4 bases from J, with 9 bases in between. In germline, CDR1 is MNHEY, CDR2 SVGAGI. The CDR3 runs 15 residues. CDR3 sequence (DNA): TGTGCCAGCAGTTACTCGGGCGCGGGCACCGGGGAGCTGTTTTTT. Translated: CASSYSGAGTGELFF.

This clonotype is large in the sample. This chain connects TRBV7-2 to TRBJ2-1; D is perhaps TRBD2 (6 bases). Per the germline V gene, CDR1 is SGHTA and CDR2 is FQGNSA. V lost 1 base and J lost 9, with 13 bases in between. The CDR3 consists of 14 residues. CDR3 sequence reads: CASSLGTLATEQFF. In DNA form, the CDR3 reads TGTGCCAGCAGCTTAGGGACACTAGCTACTGAGCAGTTCTTC.